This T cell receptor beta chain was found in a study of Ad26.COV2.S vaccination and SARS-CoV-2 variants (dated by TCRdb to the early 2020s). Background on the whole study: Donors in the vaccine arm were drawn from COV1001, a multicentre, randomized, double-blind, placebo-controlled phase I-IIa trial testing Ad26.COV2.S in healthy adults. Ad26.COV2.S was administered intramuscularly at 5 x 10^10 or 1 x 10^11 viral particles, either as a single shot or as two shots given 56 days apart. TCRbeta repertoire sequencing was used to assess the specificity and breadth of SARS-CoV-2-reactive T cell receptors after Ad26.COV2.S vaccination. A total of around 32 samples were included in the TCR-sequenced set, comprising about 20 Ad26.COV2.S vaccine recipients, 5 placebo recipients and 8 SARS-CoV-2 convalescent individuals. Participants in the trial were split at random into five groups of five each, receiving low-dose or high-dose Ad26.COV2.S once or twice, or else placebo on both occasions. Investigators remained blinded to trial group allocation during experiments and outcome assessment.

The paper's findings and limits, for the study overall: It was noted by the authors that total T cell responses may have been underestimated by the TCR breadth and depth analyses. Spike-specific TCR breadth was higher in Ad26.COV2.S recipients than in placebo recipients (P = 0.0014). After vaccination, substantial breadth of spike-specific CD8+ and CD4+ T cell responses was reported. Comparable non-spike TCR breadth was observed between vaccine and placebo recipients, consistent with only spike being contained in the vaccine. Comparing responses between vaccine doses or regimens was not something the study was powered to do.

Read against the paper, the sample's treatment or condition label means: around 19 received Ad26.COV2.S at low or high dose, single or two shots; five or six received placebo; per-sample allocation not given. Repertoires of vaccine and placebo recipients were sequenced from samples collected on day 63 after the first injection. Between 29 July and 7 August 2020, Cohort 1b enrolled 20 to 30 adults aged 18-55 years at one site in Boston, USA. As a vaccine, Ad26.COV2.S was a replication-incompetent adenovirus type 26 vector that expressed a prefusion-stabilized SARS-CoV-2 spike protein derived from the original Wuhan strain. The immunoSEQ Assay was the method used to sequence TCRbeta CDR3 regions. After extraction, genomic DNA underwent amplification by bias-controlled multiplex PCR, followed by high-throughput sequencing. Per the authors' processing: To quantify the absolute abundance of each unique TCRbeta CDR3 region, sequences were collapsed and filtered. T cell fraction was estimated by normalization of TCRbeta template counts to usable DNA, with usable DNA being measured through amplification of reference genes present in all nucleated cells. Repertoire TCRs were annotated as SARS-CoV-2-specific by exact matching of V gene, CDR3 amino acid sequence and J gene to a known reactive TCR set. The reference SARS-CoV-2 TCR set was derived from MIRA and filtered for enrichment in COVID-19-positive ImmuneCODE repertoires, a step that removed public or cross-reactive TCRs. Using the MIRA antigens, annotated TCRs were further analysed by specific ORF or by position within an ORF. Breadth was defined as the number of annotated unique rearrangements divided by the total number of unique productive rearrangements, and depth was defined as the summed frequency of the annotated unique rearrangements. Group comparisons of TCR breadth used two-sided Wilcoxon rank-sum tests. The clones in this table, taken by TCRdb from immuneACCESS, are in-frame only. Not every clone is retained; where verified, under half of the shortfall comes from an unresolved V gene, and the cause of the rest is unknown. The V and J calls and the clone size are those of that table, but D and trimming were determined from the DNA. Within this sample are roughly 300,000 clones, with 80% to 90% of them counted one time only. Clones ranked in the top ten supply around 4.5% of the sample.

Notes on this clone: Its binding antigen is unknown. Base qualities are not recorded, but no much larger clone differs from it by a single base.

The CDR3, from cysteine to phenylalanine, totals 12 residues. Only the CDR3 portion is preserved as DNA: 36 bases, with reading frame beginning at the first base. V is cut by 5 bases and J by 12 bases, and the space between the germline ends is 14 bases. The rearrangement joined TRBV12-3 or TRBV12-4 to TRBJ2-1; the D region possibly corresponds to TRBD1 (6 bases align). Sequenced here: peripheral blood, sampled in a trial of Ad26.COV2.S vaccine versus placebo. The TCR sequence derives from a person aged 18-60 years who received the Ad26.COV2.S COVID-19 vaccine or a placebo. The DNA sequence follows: TGTGCCAGCAGTCGGACAGTAGCAGGGCAGTTCTTC. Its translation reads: CASSRTVAGQFF.